One TCR beta chain is described in this entry. What it binds is not known. These data belong to a study of blood T cells in healthy people across ages. Sample-barcoded 5' priming and a J-beta primer mix drove a second PCR of 7 to 11 cycles. Each cDNA molecule was tagged by a template-switch adaptor with 12 random nucleotides. TCRdb re-derived calls from the 5' RACE reads in MiXCR, one entry per CDR3 protein. The table shows hundreds of thousands of distinct CDR3 sequences, with approximately 65% occurring only once. Study findings and constraints: Age brought a roughly linear fall in TCR beta diversity measured per million T cells. Any conclusive comparison of naive versus antigen-experienced cells was prevented by using unsorted PBMCs.

The CDR3 consists of 15 residues. Germline V gene lookup returns CDR1 LGHDT and CDR2 YNNKEL (reference sequence). Between the trimmed V and J ends, which lost 0 bases and 4 bases, there was a span of 12 bases. Extractions gave at least 5.5 micrograms of total RNA per sample. The source material was blood. This sequence joins TRBV3-1 and TRBJ2-5, with D maybe TRBD2 (5 bases). The sequence was obtained from a man between 25 and 39 years old in good health. DNA of the CDR3: TGTGCCAGCAGCCAAGACCCCATTGAGGGAGAGACCCAGTACTTC. Amino acid sequence: CASSQDPIEGETQYF.